A selection of T cell receptor beta chains follows, all from one sample in a study of early stage breast cancer tumors. The data were produced by immunoSEQ multiplex PCR, yet TCRdb's version contains in-frame clones alone and is incomplete. Altogether more than 20,000 clones are present, more than 75% being singletons, with the ten largest covering around 30%. Sequencing was performed on blood. All receptors come from a person in their sixties with breast cancer. The CDR3 runs from the conserved cysteine through the conserved F or W. Rows may omit the clone size; those that give it use once, few, many or a size class.

clone_size v_call cdr3_aa
- TRBV19 CASSTPEGGGRELFF
- TRBV7-9 CASSHGGFGTEAFF
- TRBV15 CATSRDWVGANTEAFF
- TRBV19 CASATGWTSTGELFF
- TRBV2 CASGREDYEQYF
- TRBV20-1 CSASRQETQYF
- TRBV6-1 CASSARNTGELFF
- TRBV6-4 CASTAAPGTGELFF
- TRBV19 CASTSTAANNEKLFF
few TRBV7-9 CASSDDPSGAEQYF
- TRBV6-5 CASSYSAEYYGYTF
few TRBV29-1 CSVEDLETGGEQYF
few TRBV19 CASSLSTGTYGYTF
- TRBV4-1 CASSQDSQFNQPQHF
- TRBV7-8 CASSLGPWASEAFF
few TRBV5-4 CASSLTGGNEQYF
- TRBV30 CAWSPNIAKNIQYF
- TRBV6-6 CASNDAGRGIEAFF
- TRBV5-6 CASSAAGTGGQVEYGYTF
- TRBV7-9 CASSLAGDRRQFF
- TRBV13 CASSSHTDTQYF
- TRBV2 CASSDAGGSETQYF
- TRBV18 CASSPADTDTQYF
- TRBV27 CASSKGLAGVGELFF
medium-sized TRBV19 CASSITWRQPQHF
few TRBV12-5 CASGLTSGGRNEQFF
- TRBV18 CASSPQQLGQSETQYF
- TRBV5-1 CASSWPLGGGTEAFF
- TRBV6-1 CASSEVANGPDTQYF
- TRBV2 CASSAGREGTQYF
- TRBV6-6 CASRLGTSGSTDTQYF
- TRBV7-3 CASSAGWGQNTGELFF
- TRBV5-1 CASSYNDRDGYGYTF
- TRBV6-5 CASSLDRGNSPLHF
few TRBV2 CASTEDRAERGEQYF
- TRBV4-2 CASSQEQGADGELFF
large TRBV11-2 CASNRDANQPQHF